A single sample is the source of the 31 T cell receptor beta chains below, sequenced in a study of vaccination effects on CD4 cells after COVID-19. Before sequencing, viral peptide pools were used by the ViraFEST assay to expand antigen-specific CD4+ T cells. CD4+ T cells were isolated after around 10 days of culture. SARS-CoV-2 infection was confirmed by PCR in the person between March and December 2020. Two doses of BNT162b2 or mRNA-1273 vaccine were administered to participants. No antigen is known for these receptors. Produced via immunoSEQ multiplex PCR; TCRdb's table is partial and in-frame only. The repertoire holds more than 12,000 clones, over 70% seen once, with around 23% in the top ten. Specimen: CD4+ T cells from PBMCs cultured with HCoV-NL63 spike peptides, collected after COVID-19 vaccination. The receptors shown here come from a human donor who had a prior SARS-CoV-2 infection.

The CDR3 nucleotides are TGTGCCAGCAGTTACCGAACGACTGAAGCTTTCTTT. This codes for CASSYRTTEAFF. The genes are TRBV12-3 or TRBV12-4 and TRBJ1-1; D unclear. Trimming took 4 bases from V and 5 from J, leaving 8 bases between them. The CDR3 is 12 amino acids.

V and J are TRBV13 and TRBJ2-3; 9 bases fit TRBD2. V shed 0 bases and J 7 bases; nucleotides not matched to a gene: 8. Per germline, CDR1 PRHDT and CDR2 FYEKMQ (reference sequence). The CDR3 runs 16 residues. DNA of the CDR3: TGTGCCAGCAGCTTAGGAGCGGGGGGCAAGGGACATACGCAGTATTTT. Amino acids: CASSLGAGGKGHTQYF.

CDR3 loop: CASSYLSAGGELFF. The CDR3 nucleotides read TGTGCCAGCAGTTACTTATCTGCGGGCGGGGAGCTGTTTTTT. The chain couples TRBV6-2 or TRBV6-3 to TRBJ2-2, with D perhaps matching TRBD2 (5 bases). Germline CDR1 MNHEY, CDR2 SVGEGT. V was clipped by 1 base and J by 7 bases, with 10 bases between them. CDR3 length equals 14 residues.

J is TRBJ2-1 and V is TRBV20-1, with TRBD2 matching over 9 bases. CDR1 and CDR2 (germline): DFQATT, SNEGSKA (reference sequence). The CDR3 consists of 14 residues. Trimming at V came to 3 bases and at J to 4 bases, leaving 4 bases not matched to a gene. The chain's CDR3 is CSASGLAGYNEQFF. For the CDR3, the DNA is TGCAGTGCTAGTGGGCTAGCGGGATACAATGAGCAGTTCTTC.

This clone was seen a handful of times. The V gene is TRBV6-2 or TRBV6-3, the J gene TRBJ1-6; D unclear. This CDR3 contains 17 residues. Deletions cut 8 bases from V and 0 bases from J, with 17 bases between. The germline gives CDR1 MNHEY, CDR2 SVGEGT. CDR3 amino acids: CASRPLDGSSYNSPLHF. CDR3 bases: TGTGCCAGCCGCCCACTCGACGGGAGCTCCTATAATTCACCCCTCCACTTT.

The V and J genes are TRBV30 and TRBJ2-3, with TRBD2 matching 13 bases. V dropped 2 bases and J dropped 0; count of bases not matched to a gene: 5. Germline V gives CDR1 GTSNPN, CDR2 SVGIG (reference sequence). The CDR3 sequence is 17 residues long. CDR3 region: CAWSRGLAGVSTDTQYF. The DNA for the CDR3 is TGTGCCTGGAGTCGAGGACTAGCGGGGGTTAGCACAGATACGCAGTATTTT.

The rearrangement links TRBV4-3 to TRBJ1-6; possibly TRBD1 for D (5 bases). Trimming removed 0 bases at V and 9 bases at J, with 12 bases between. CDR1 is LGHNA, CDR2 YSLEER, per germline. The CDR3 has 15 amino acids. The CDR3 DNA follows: TGCGCCAGCAGCCAAGATAGCAGGACAATTTCACCCCTCCACTTT. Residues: CASSQDSRTISPLHF.

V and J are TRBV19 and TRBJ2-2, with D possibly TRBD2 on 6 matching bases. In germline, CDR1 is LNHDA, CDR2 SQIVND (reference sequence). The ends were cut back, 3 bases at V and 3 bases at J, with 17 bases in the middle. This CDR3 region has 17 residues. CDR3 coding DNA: TGTGCCAGTAGTATTGGAGGGAGAGGTTGGTACACCGGGGAGCTGTTTTTT. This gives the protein CASSIGGRGWYTGELFF.

The CDR3 bases are TGTGCCAGCAGTCGCCGGGCCGAGAGGGGCTACACCTTC. It translates to CASSRRAERGYTF. V gene TRBV27 combines with J gene TRBJ1-2, with D unclear. V gave up 5 bases and J gave up 8 bases, with 15 bases separating them. The V gene's germline CDR1 is MNHEY and CDR2 SMNVEV (reference sequence). This CDR3 has 13 amino acids.

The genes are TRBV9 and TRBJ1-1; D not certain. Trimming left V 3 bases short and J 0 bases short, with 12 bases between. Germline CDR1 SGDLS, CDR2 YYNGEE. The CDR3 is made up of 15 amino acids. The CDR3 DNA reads TGTGCCAGCAGCGAAACGCCCTATATGAACACTGAAGCTTTCTTT. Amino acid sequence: CASSETPYMNTEAFF.

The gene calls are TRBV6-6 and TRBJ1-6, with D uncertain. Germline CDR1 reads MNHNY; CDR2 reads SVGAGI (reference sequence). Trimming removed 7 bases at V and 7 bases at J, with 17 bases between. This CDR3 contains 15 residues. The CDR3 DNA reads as TGTGCCAGCAAGGTTTTAATTCCATGGAATTCACCCCTCCACTTT. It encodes CASKVLIPWNSPLHF.

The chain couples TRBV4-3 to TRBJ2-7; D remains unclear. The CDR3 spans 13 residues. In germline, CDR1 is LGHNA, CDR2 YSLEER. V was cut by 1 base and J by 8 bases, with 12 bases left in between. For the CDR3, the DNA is TGCGCCAGCAGCCAAGCTCCGAGTTTGCAGCAGTACTTC. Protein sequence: CASSQAPSLQQYF.

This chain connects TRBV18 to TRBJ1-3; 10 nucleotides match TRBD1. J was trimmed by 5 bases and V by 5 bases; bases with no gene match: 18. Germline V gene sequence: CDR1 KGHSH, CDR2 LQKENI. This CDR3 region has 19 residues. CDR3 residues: CASSSRDRGKLTSRNTIYF. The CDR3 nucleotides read TGTGCCAGCTCATCCCGGGACAGGGGCAAGCTTACTTCTCGAAACACCATATATTTT.

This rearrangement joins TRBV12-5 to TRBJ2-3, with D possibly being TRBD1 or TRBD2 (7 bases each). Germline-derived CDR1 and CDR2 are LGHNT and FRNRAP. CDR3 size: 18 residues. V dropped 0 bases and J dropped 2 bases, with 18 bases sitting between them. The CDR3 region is CASGLVWSRGGNTDTQYF. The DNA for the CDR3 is TGTGCTAGTGGTTTGGTTTGGAGCAGGGGGGGGAACACAGATACGCAGTATTTT.

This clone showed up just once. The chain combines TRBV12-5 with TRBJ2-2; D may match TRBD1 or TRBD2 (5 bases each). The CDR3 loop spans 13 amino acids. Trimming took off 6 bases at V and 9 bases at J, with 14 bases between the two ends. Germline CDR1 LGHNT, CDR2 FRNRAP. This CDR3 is CASGPMGDRELFF. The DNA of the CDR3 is TGTGCTAGTGGCCCCATGGGGGATCGGGAGCTGTTTTTT.

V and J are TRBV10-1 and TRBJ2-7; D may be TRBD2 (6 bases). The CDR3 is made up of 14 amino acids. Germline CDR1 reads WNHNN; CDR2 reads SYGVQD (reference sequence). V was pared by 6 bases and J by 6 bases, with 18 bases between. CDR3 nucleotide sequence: TGCGCCAGCAGGGCGGGATATTTGGGTACCGAGCAGTACTTC. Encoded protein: CASRAGYLGTEQYF.

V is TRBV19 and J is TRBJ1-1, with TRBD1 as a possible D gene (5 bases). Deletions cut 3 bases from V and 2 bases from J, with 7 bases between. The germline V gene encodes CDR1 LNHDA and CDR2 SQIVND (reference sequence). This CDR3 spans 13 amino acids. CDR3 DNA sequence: TGTGCCAGTAGTATCACAGGAAACACTGAAGCTTTCTTT. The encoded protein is CASSITGNTEAFF.

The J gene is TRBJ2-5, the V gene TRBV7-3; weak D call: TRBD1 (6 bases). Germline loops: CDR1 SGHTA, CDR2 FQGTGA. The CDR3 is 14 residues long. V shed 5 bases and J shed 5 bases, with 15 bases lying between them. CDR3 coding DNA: TGTGCCAGCAGCGCAACAGGGACATACGAGACCCAGTACTTC. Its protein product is CASSATGTYETQYF.

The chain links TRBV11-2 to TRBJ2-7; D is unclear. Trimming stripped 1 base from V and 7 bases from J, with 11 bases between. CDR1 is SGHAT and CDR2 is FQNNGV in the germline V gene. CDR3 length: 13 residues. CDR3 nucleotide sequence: TGTGCCAGCAGCTTAGGATGGGGTGTGGAGCAGTACTTC. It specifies CASSLGWGVEQYF. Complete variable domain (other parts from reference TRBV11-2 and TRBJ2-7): EAGVAQSPRYKIIEKRQSVAFWCNPISGHATLYWYQQILGQGPKLLIQFQNNGVVDDSQLPKDRFSAERLKGVDSTLKIQPAKLEDSAVYLCASSLGWGVEQYFGPGTRLTVT.

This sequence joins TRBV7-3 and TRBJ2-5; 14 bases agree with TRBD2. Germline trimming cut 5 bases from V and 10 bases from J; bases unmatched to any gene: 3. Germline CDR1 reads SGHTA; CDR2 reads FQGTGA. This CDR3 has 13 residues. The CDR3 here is CASSRTSGGHQYF. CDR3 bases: TGTGCCAGCAGCAGGACTAGCGGGGGGCACCAGTACTTC. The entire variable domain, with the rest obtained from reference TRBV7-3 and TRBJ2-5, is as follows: GAGVSQTPSNKVTEKGKYVELRCDPISGHTALYWYRQSLGQGPEFLIYFQGTGAADDSGLPNDRFFAVRPEGSVSTLKIQRTERGDSAVYLCASSRTSGGHQYFGPGTRLLVL.

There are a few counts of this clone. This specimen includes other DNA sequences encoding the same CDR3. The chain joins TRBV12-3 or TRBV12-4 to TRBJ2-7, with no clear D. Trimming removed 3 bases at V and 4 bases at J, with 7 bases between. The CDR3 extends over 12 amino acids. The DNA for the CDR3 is TGTGCCAGCAGTTTTGGGCGATACGAGCAGTACTTC. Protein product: CASSFGRYEQYF.

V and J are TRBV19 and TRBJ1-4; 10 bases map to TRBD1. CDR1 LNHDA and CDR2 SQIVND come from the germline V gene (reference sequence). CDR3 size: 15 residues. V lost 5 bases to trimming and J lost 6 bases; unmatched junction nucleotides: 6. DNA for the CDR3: TGTGCCAGTAGTCCGCCGGGACAGGGGTATGAAAAACTGTTTTTT. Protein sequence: CASSPPGQGYEKLFF.

CDR3 nucleotide sequence: TGTGCCAGCAGCTTGGAACCCCGCACTGAAGCTTTCTTT. It specifies CASSLEPRTEAFF. The gene calls are TRBV5-4 and TRBJ1-1, with unresolved D. The V gene lost 0 bases and the J gene lost 4 bases, with 7 bases spanning the gap. The CDR3 loop spans 13 amino acids. The germline gives CDR1 SGHNT, CDR2 YYREEE (reference sequence).

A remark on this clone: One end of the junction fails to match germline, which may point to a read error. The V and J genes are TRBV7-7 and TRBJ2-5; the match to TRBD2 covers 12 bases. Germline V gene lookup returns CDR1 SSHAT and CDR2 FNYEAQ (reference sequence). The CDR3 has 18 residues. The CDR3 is CASSLDGGLAGAQETQYF. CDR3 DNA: TGTGCTAGCAGCTTAGACGGGGGACTAGCGGGCGCCCAAGAGACCCAGTACTTC.

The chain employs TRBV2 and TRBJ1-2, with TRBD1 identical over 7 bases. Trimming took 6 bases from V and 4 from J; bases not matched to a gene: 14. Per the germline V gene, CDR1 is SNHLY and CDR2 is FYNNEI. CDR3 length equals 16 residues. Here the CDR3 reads CASSAILTGFIYGYTF. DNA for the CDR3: TGTGCCAGCAGCGCAATTTTGACAGGGTTTATCTATGGCTACACCTTC.

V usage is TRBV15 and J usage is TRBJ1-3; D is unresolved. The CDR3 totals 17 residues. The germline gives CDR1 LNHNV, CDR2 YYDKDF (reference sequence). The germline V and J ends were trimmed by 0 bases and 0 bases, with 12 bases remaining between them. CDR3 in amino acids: CATSRERRLTSGNTIYF. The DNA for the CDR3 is TGTGCCACCAGCAGAGAACGCAGACTCACCTCTGGAAACACCATATATTTT.

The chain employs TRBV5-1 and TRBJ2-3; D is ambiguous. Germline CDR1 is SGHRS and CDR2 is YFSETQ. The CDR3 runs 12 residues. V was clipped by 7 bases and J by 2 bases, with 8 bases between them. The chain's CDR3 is CASGVTTDTQYF. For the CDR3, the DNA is TGCGCCAGCGGAGTGACCACAGATACGCAGTATTTT.

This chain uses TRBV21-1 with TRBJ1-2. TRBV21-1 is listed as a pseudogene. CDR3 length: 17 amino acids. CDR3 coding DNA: TGTGCCAGCAGCCCTCTGCCAGCGCTCCCCCGGGACTATGGCTACACCTTC. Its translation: CASSPLPALPRDYGYTF.

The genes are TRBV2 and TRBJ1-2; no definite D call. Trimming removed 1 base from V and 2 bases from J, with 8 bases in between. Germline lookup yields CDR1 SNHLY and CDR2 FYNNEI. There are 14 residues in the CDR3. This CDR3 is CASSEDPENYGYTF. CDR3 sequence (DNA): TGTGCCAGCAGTGAAGACCCGGAGAACTATGGCTACACCTTC.

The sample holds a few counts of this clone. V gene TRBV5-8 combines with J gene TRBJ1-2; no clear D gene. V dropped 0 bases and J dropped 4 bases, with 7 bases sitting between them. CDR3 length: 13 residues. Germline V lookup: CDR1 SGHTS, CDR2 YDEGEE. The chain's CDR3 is CASSLGLSYGYTF. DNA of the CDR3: TGTGCCAGCAGCTTGGGGCTCTCCTATGGCTACACCTTC.

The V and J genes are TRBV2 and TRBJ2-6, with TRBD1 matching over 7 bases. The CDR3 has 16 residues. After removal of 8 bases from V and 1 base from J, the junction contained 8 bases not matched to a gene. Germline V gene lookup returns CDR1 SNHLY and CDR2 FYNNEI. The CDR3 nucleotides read TGTGCCAGCCTCAGGGGGTTAGGGTCTGGGGCCAACGTCCTGACTTTC. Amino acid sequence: CASLRGLGSGANVLTF. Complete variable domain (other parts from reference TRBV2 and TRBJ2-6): EPEVTQTPSHQVTQMGQEVILRCVPISNHLYFYWYRQILGQKVEFLVSFYNNEISEKSEIFDDQFSVERPDGSNFTLKIRSTKLEDSAMYFCASLRGLGSGANVLTFGAGSRLTVL.